These 22 T cell receptor beta chains originate from one sample sequenced in a study of shared clonotypes between healthy human individuals. Sequenced by immunoSEQ multiplex PCR; TCRdb stores in-frame clones only, minus some. The sample yields about 480,000 clones, 75% to 85% seen once. Sequencing was carried out using PBMCs. The receptors originated from a woman aged 40 to 50 in good health. Some clones in this sample may be carry-over from other donors' samples.

The CDR3 DNA reads as TGTGCCAGTACGCCCCCAAGGGACGGGGGTGAAGCTTTCTTT. Amino acids: CASTPPRDGGEAFF. The V and J genes are TRBV19 and TRBJ1-1; D possibly corresponds to TRBD1 (5 bases). V was trimmed by 7 bases and J by 7 bases, leaving 19 bases between them. CDR1 is LNHDA and CDR2 is SQIVND in the germline V gene (reference sequence). The CDR3 length is 14 residues.

V gene TRBV28 combines with J gene TRBJ1-2; 8 bases are a match to TRBD1. CDR3 length: 14 amino acids. V lost 6 bases and J lost 8; bases outside the gene matches: 11. Germline lookup yields CDR1 MDHEN and CDR2 SYDVKM. The CDR3 DNA is TGTGCCAGCAGCACCGGGACAGGCGCCGACGGCTACACCTTC. This sequence encodes CASSTGTGADGYTF.

The CDR3 sequence is CASRKATGGGPQHF. The CDR3 coding sequence is TGTGCCAGCCGTAAGGCGACAGGTGGTGGGCCCCAGCATTTT. V usage is TRBV2 and J usage is TRBJ1-5; possibly TRBD1 for D (6 bases). Trimming shortened V by 8 bases and J by 9 bases, and 20 bases separated the two germline ends. The CDR3 covers 14 residues. Germline-derived CDR1 and CDR2 are SNHLY and FYNNEI.

The chain is built from TRBV18 and TRBJ2-5; 7 positions agree with TRBD2. Germline trimming cut 2 bases from V and 2 bases from J; bases unmatched to any gene: 2. CDR1 KGHSH and CDR2 LQKENI come from the germline V gene. This CDR3 comprises 14 residues. DNA for the CDR3: TGTGCCAGCTCACCAGCGGGAGCGCAAGAGACCCAGTACTTC. Protein sequence: CASSPAGAQETQYF.

This chain links TRBV27 with TRBJ1-1, with a weak D call TRBD1 (5 bases). The CDR3 is 13 residues long. Trimming removed 2 bases at V and 10 bases at J, with 14 bases between. Per germline, CDR1 MNHEY and CDR2 SMNVEV (reference sequence). This chain's CDR3 is CASSLEGRSLAFF. The CDR3 DNA reads TGTGCCAGCAGTTTAGAGGGGCGATCCTTAGCTTTCTTT.

About this clone: Since a far larger clone is one base different, this is likely a read error. The rearrangement uses TRBV15 and TRBJ2-3, with a tentative D call TRBD1 (5 bases). The V gene lost 0 bases and the J gene lost 0 bases, with 16 bases spanning the gap. Germline lookup yields CDR1 LNHNV and CDR2 YYDKDF (reference sequence). The CDR3 covers 18 residues. The CDR3 sequence is CATSRDQGPTISTDTQYF. The CDR3 DNA reads TGTGCCACCAGCAGAGATCAGGGCCCGACAATCAGCACAGATACGCAGTATTTT.

V gene TRBV30 combines with J gene TRBJ1-5; D gene unclear. The V and J ends lost 0 bases and 2 bases respectively, with 17 bases between them. Germline values: CDR1 GTSNPN, CDR2 SVGIG (reference sequence). This CDR3 has 17 amino acids. CDR3 in DNA: TGTGCCTGGAGTGTCTTCGGTCGCTATATCGGCAATCAGCCCCAGCATTTT. It codes for CAWSVFGRYIGNQPQHF.

The CDR3 region is CASRQGTRPYEQYF. CDR3 sequence (DNA): TGTGCCAGCAGACAAGGGACACGGCCCTACGAGCAGTACTTC. The chain is built from TRBV28 and TRBJ2-7; perhaps TRBD1 as D (6 bases). The germline V gene has CDR1 MDHEN and CDR2 SYDVKM. Trimming pared 6 bases from V and 2 bases from J, leaving 14 bases between. This CDR3 has 14 amino acids.

This chain links TRBV28 with TRBJ1-3; D gene unclear. The length of the CDR3 is 14 residues. V gave up 7 bases and J gave up 4 bases, with 14 bases separating them. Germline-derived CDR1 and CDR2 are MDHEN and SYDVKM. DNA for the CDR3: TGTGCCAGCACTTCCTACACGGGAGGAAACACCATATATTTT. Translation: CASTSYTGGNTIYF. Variable domain in full (rest from reference TRBV28 and TRBJ1-3): DVKVTQSSRYLVKRTGEKVFLECVQDMDHENMFWYRQDPGLGLRLIYFSYDVKMKEKGDIPEGYSVSREKKERFSLILESASTNQTSMYLCASTSYTGGNTIYFGEGSWLTVV.

This chain joins TRBV30 and TRBJ2-1; 8 bases align to TRBD1. Trimming at V came to 3 bases and at J to 3 bases, leaving 16 bases not matched to a gene. The CDR3 has 18 residues. From germline, CDR1 is GTSNPN and CDR2 SVGIG (reference sequence). The CDR3 DNA reads TGTGCCTGGAGCCGGGGACAGGCCCGCGGCCGAAACTACAATGAGCAGTTCTTC. Translating gives CAWSRGQARGRNYNEQFF.

The chain joins TRBV28 to TRBJ2-5; TRBD1 is a possible D gene (7 bases). The J call may be mistaken, given a closer DNA end match to TRBJ2-7. Germline loops: CDR1 MDHEN, CDR2 SYDVKM. The CDR3 covers 15 residues. CDR3 protein: CASSLAGTVSYEQYF. CDR3 sequence (DNA): TGTGCCAGCAGTTTAGCGGGGACAGTATCCTACGAGCAGTACTTC.

The rearrangement joins TRBV28 to TRBJ1-2; 7 bases fit TRBD1. The germline V gene has CDR1 MDHEN and CDR2 SYDVKM. The CDR3 totals 16 residues. The trim removed 5 bases at V and 2 bases at J, leaving 11 bases unmatched. Here the CDR3 reads CASSRPGTDPNYGYTF. The CDR3 nucleotides read TGTGCCAGCAGTCGTCCCGGGACAGACCCGAACTATGGCTACACCTTC.

The chain uses TRBV18 and TRBJ2-2; TRBD2 is a possible D gene (6 bases). Germline loops: CDR1 KGHSH, CDR2 LQKENI. This CDR3 has 14 amino acids. V was cut by 3 bases and J by 5 bases, with 10 bases left in between. The CDR3 reads CASSPREETGELFF. The CDR3 DNA follows: TGTGCCAGCTCACCGCGGGAAGAAACCGGGGAGCTGTTTTTT.

Comments on this clone: One end of the junction does not line up with germline, which may come from a read error. The chain links TRBV4-1 to TRBJ2-7; no definite D call. Germline lookup yields CDR1 MGHRA and CDR2 YSYEKL. This CDR3 region has 15 residues. This chain's CDR3 is CASSHHGTPSDEQYF. Written as DNA, the CDR3 is TGCGCCAGCAGCCATCACGGTACCCCCTCCGACGAGCAGTACTTC.

This clone is labeled medium-sized. This chain's CDR3 is CASSLDMDSNQPQHF. The CDR3 DNA reads TGTGCCAGCAGCCTTGACATGGATAGCAATCAGCCCCAGCATTTT. The chain recombines TRBV14 with TRBJ1-5; D remains unclear. Germline V CDR1 and CDR2: SGHDN, FVKESK. V lost 4 bases, J lost 0 bases, and 10 bases lay in between. The CDR3 is 15 residues long. The complete variable domain, with remaining parts taken from reference TRBV14 and TRBJ1-5, reads EAGVTQFPSHSVIEKGQTVTLRCDPISGHDNLYWYRRVMGKEIKFLLHFVKESKQDESGMPNNRFLAERTGGTYSTLKVQPAELEDSGVYFCASSLDMDSNQPQHFGDGTRLSIL.

This sequence joins TRBV7-9 and TRBJ2-7; 7 nucleotides match TRBD2. Germline loops: CDR1 SEHNR, CDR2 FQNEAQ (reference sequence). The CDR3 consists of 17 residues. The trim removed 2 bases at V and 4 bases at J, leaving 14 bases unmatched. The CDR3 DNA reads TGTGCCAGCAGCTTAACCCGACAAAGCGGGATAGGGTACGAGCAGTACTTC. This codes for CASSLTRQSGIGYEQYF.

This chain connects TRBV5-1 to TRBJ2-3, with TRBD2 identical over 13 bases. Germline CDR1 and CDR2: SGHRS and YFSETQ. This CDR3 contains 17 residues. J gave up 3 bases and V 0 bases, and 4 bases lay outside the gene matches. The CDR3 region has the DNA TGCGCCAGCAGCTTGGGACTAGCGGGAGGTGCGACAGATACGCAGTATTTT. Protein sequence: CASSLGLAGGATDTQYF. Full variable domain (outside the CDR3, taken from reference TRBV5-1 and TRBJ2-3): KAGVTQTPRYLIKTRGQQVTLSCSPISGHRSVSWYQQTPGQGLQFLFEYFSETQRNKGNFPGRFSGRQFSNSRSEMNVSTLELGDSALYLCASSLGLAGGATDTQYFGPGTRLTVL.

V is TRBV7-3 and J is TRBJ2-2; D tentatively fits TRBD1 or TRBD2 (5 bases each). Deletions cut 4 bases from V and 8 bases from J, with 17 bases between. Germline CDR1 is SGHTA and CDR2 is FQGTGA. The CDR3 has 15 residues. CDR3 loop: CASSWGSKSAGELFF. The CDR3, as DNA: TGTGCCAGCAGCTGGGGGTCAAAATCTGCAGGGGAGCTGTTTTTT.

The chain uses TRBV2 and TRBJ2-1, with D tentatively TRBD2 (6 bases). The CDR3 is 14 amino acids. Germline V gene lookup returns CDR1 SNHLY and CDR2 FYNNEI. The ends were cut back, 2 bases at V and 8 bases at J, with 13 bases in the middle. The CDR3, as DNA: TGTGCCAGCAGTGAAAAAGTGACTAGTTATGAGCAGTTCTTC. Its translation is CASSEKVTSYEQFF.

This chain connects TRBV28 to TRBJ2-3, with 12 bases matching TRBD2. CDR1 is MDHEN, CDR2 SYDVKM, per germline. The CDR3 covers 16 residues. Trimming took 4 bases from V and 6 from J; bases not matched to a gene: 8. The CDR3 nucleotides are TGTGCCAGCAGTTCCCCGACTAGCGGGAGTATGGATACGCAGTATTTT. Amino acid sequence: CASSSPTSGSMDTQYF.

The gene calls are TRBV27 and TRBJ2-1; 7 bases map to TRBD2. The CDR3 spans 16 residues. Germline trimming cut 3 bases from V and 10 bases from J; bases unmatched to any gene: 15. Germline-derived CDR1 and CDR2 are MNHEY and SMNVEV (reference sequence). The CDR3 protein is CASSFGAGAHLGEQFF. The CDR3 bases are TGTGCCAGCAGTTTTGGGGCGGGAGCGCACTTAGGGGAGCAGTTCTTC.

The chain combines TRBV2 with TRBJ1-2; D perhaps matches TRBD1 (6 bases). This CDR3 has 12 residues. Germline-derived CDR1 and CDR2 are SNHLY and FYNNEI. V dropped 7 bases and J dropped 7 bases, with 13 bases sitting between them. The CDR3 nucleotides read TGTGCCAGCACAGGGGAGGTTGTTGGCTACACCTTC. As protein: CASTGEVVGYTF.